The clone carrying this T cell receptor (beta chain) has a handful of counts. Its antigen is unknown. The sample originates from a study of shared clonotypes between healthy human individuals. About the research overall: Each donor had three CD4 naive, three CD4 memory, two CD8 naive and one CD8 memory plate.

Over several immunoSEQ plates, each subset's genomic DNA was distributed in even portions. Assay: immunoSEQ multiplex PCR; the TCRdb copy retains only in-frame clones and omits some. The table includes over a million clones, about 76% detected once. V was trimmed by 2 bases and J by 1 base, leaving 14 bases between them. The CDR3 contains 16 residues. Germline assignment: CDR1 KGHSH and CDR2 LQKENI. Study-level findings and limits: Blood was the sole source, and tissue repertoires probably differ. Shared clonotypes across all four donors exceeded non-shared ones in generation probability.

The TCR was taken from a young man in good health. This rearrangement joins TRBV18 to TRBJ1-1; possible D gene TRBD1, 6 bases. Input material: memory CD4+ T cells sorted from blood. As to subset: CD45RA-negative fraction. The CDR3: CASSPNPGGTNTEAFF. The CDR3 coding sequence is TGTGCCAGCTCACCAAACCCCGGGGGCACGAACACTGAAGCTTTCTTT.